This T cell receptor (beta chain) comes out of a study of PD-1 blockade in classical Hodgkin lymphoma. In the study overall: A 3 mg/kg intravenous dose of nivolumab was received by patients every 2 weeks. Study observations and caveats: Baseline diversity in complete responders resembled that of newly diagnosed patients.

V was trimmed by 6 bases and J by 10 bases, leaving 15 bases between them. In germline, CDR1 is MDHEN, CDR2 SYDVKM. This CDR3 comprises 12 residues. This table comes from immunoSEQ multiplex PCR, and its TCRdb copy is limited to in-frame clones, with some not included. The data hold approximately 44,000 clones, with around 64% observed a single time. This clone has just a few counts. Its antigen is unknown. Documented time point: cycle 4 day 1 (C4D1), after 6 weeks of nivolumab. Each patient experienced a relapse that followed autologous stem cell transplantation, and brentuximab vedotin exposure varied. Complete response, partial response or progressive disease made up the best responses.

The source material was peripheral blood mononuclear cells (PBMCs), sampled before the fourth cycle of nivolumab. V gene TRBV28 combines with J gene TRBJ2-5; D possibly uses TRBD1 or TRBD2 (6 bases each). The sequence was collected from a human donor with classical Hodgkin lymphoma. The CDR3 reads CASSSIGGIQYF. In DNA form, the CDR3 reads TGTGCCAGCAGCTCGATAGGGGGGATCCAGTACTTC.